This T cell receptor (beta chain) was observed in a study of shared clonotypes between healthy human individuals (TCRdb year 2020). For the wider study: A few men and two women, aged 18 to 49 years, made up the cohort. Per donor, three plates each were used for CD4 naive and CD4 memory, two for CD8 naive, and one for CD8 memory. Blood TCR repertoires of five healthy adults were deeply sequenced to estimate repertoire size and the extent of clonotype sharing between individuals. To increase sequencing depth and limit assay-specific biases, different laboratories used diverse techniques to prepare libraries and sequence TCR repertoires. Per donor, leukapheresis produced somewhere between about 0.94 and 8.9 billion PBMCs.

Cut back by 3 bases and 4 bases, the V and J ends lie 12 bases apart. Including cysteine and phenylalanine, the CDR3 has 14 amino acids. The kept DNA is CDR3 alone, 42 bases in frame from the first base. CDR1 and CDR2, looked up from the germline V gene, are SQVTM and ANQGSEA. For the CD8 naive samples, CD45RO-negative cells were positively selected for CCR7, yielding a CD45RA+CCR7+ population from which TemRA cells were excluded. Donors were healthy HIV-negative adults with no recently reported acute infections or vaccinations. Only Caucasian adults living in Nashville, Tennessee, USA were represented among the donors. Blood was collected by leukapheresis, and PBMCs were isolated by Ficoll-Histopaque density gradient centrifugation and then cryopreserved in liquid nitrogen vapor phase. Analytical flow cytometry was used to check the purity and quantity of every magnetically sorted T cell population. Each sorted fraction had its genomic DNA isolated and then quantified by UV absorbance on a Nanodrop 2000c.

Broader findings and caveats from the paper: Because the study included only a small number of donors, the genetic and exposure-history diversity represented was limited. Clonotypes shared by all four sorted-subset donors showed higher generation probabilities than non-shared clonotypes. Rarefaction of sorted-subset datasets indicated incomplete sequencing despite the large sequencing depth. Larger estimated clonotype richness was generally found for naive subsets than for memory subsets. Pairwise subsampling indicated that sequencing depth was expected to affect the degree of clonotype sharing among donors. Across a handful of donors, around 5% of naive CD4, roughly 3.4% of naive CD8, 2.3% of memory CD4, and about 0.44% of memory CD8 clonotypes were shared. Sampling was restricted to blood, and TCR repertoires in tissues likely differ from the TCR repertoires found in blood.

Concerning this clone: The antigen it binds to is not known. Within one base of it there is no much larger clone, and no base qualities were kept.

Using the deep immunoSEQ assay, multiplex PCR amplified TCR CDR3 regions from genomic DNA. Extracted genomic DNA from each cell subset was distributed evenly across all wells of several immunoSEQ 96-well plates, and each plate was treated as a replicate. Each replicate PCR for sorted subsets received roughly 0.2 ug genomic DNA, equal to tens of thousands of T cell genomes. Purified libraries were measured with a Qubit 3.0 fluorometer, size-checked on a Bioanalyzer 2100, and measured again with the KAPA Library Quantification kit. Every immunoSEQ 96-well plate was sequenced on a separate single-read 150-cycle Illumina NextSeq 550 flow cell. The original pipeline was this. The immunoSEQ output contained only junctional sequences without quality scores, so filtering could not match that applied to full-length reads. To assign V/J genes and CDR3, sequences were annotated using PyIR, a Python wrapper for IgBLAST v1.9, with IMGT germline references. Reads were filtered out if the reads had weak V/J assignments (E-value above 1e-6), no CDR3, stop codons, out-of-frame junctions, or ambiguous translated residues. A V3J clonotype was defined by an identical inferred V gene, J gene, and CDR3 amino acid sequence. Percentage overlap between repertoires was calculated by dividing the number of shared unique clonotypes by the size of the smaller repertoire. RTK rarefaction, the Chao1 estimator, and Recon v2.1 estimates of unobserved clonotypes were used to assess repertoire richness. For all TCRbeta clonotypes obtained by the gDNA method from several donors, generation probabilities were computed with OLGA. What TCRdb holds here is the immuneACCESS table cut down to in-frame rearrangements. Part of the clones is not present; checked against another copy, under half of the missing clones reflect an unresolved V gene, and the others are unexplained. V, J and clone size reflect that table, while D and trimming were determined from the DNA. Within this sample are about 750,000 clones, with 80% to 95% of them counted one time only. 24% of the sample is in the top ten clones.

The chain joins TRBV29-1 to TRBJ2-2; a confident D gene designation cannot be given. The clonotype was recovered from a man aged 25-45 years in good health. Material for sequencing was naive CD8+ T cells sorted from blood. This specimen's cell subset or site label, interpreted: CD45RA+CCR7+. DNA sequence: TGCAGCGTTGATAGTCCTTGGGGCACCGGGGAGCTGTTTTTT. It translates as CSVDSPWGTGELFF.